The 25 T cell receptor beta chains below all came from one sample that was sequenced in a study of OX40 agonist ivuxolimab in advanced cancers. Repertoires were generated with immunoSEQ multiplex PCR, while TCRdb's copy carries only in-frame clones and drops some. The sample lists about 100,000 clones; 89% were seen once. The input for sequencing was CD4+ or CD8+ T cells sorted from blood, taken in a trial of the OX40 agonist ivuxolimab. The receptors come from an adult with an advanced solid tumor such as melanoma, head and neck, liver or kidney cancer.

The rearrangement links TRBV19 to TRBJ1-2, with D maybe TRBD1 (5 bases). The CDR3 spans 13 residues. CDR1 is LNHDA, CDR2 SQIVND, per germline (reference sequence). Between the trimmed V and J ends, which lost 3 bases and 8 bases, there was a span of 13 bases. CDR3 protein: CASSISREGGYTF. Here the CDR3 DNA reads TGTGCCAGTAGTATCAGCAGGGAAGGGGGCTACACCTTC.

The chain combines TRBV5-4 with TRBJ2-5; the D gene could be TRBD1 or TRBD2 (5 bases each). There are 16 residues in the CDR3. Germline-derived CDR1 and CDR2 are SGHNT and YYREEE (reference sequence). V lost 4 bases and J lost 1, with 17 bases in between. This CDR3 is CASSPRGARGQETQYF. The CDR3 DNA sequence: TGTGCCAGCAGCCCACGGGGCGCGAGGGGCCAAGAGACCCAGTACTTC.

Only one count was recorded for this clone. The DNA for the CDR3 is TGTGCCAGTACCAAGAATGGGGTCCGGGACAGGGGTTTCGGCTACACCTTC. Translation: CASTKNGVRDRGFGYTF. The rearrangement uses TRBV19 and TRBJ1-2, with TRBD1 matching over 10 bases. The germline V gene encodes CDR1 LNHDA and CDR2 SQIVND (reference sequence). Trimming cost V 7 bases and J 8 bases; bases outside gene matches: 19. The CDR3 totals 17 residues.

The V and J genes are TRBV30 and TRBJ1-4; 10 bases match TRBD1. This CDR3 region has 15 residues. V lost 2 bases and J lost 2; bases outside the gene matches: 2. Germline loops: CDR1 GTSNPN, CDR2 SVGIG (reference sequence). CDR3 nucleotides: TGTGCCTGGAGTAGACAGGGGGCTACTAATGAAAAACTGTTTTTT. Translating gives CAWSRQGATNEKLFF.

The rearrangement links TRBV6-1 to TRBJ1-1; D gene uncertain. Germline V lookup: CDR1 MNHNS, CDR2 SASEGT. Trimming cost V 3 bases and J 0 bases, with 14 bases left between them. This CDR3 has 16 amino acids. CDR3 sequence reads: CASSDLRVTMNTEAFF. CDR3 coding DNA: TGTGCCAGCAGTGACCTGCGGGTCACCATGAACACTGAAGCTTTCTTT.

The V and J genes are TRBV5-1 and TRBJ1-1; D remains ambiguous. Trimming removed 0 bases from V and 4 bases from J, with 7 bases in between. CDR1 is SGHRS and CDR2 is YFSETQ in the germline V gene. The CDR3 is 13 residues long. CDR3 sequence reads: CASSLDSVTEAFF. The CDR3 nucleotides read TGCGCCAGCAGCTTGGACAGTGTCACTGAAGCTTTCTTT.

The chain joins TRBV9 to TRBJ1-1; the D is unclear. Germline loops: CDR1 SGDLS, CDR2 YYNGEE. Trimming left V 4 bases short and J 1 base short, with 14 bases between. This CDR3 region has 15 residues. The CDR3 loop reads CASSSKMGRNTEAFF. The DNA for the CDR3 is TGTGCCAGCAGCTCAAAGATGGGTAGGAACACTGAAGCTTTCTTT.

The CDR3 nucleotides read TGTGCCAGCAGCGCCCGGACAGGGGGAGTCGAGCAGTACTTC. The encoded protein is CASSARTGGVEQYF. The gene calls are TRBV7-2 and TRBJ2-7; 10 nucleotides agree with TRBD1. The trim removed 5 bases at V and 6 bases at J, leaving 7 bases unmatched. The V gene's germline CDR1 is SGHTA and CDR2 FQGNSA. The CDR3 extends over 14 amino acids.

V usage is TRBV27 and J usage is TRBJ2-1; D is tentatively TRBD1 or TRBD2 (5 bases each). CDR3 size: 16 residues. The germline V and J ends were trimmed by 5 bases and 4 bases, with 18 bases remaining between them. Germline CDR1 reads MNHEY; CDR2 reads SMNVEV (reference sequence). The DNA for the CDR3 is TGTGCCAGCAGTACCCCTTCGGGACGGAGATACAATGAGCAGTTCTTC. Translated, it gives CASSTPSGRRYNEQFF.

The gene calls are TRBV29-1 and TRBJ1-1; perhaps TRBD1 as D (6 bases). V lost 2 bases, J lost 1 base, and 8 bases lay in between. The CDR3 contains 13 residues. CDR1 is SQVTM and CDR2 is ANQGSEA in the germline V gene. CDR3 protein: CSVERGRNTEAFF. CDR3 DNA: TGCAGCGTTGAAAGGGGGAGGAACACTGAAGCTTTCTTT.

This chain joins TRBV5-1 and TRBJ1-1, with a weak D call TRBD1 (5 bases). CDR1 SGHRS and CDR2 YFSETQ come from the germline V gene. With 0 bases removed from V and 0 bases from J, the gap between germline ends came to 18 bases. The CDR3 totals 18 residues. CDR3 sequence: CASSLGAGGNPLNTEAFF. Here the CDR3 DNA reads TGCGCCAGCAGCTTGGGTGCCGGGGGGAACCCTCTGAACACTGAAGCTTTCTTT.

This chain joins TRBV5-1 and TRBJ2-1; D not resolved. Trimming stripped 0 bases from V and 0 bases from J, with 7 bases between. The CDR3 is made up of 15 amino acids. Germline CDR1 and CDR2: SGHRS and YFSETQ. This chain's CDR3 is CASSLVSSSYNEQFF. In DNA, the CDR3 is TGCGCCAGCAGCTTGGTCTCTAGCTCCTACAATGAGCAGTTCTTC.

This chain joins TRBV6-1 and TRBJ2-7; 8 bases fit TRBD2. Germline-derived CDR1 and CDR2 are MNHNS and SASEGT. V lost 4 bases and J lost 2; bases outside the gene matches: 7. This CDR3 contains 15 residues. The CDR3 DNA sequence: TGTGCCAGCAGTGCCTCCGGGACTAGAGCCTACGAGCAGTACTTC. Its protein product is CASSASGTRAYEQYF.

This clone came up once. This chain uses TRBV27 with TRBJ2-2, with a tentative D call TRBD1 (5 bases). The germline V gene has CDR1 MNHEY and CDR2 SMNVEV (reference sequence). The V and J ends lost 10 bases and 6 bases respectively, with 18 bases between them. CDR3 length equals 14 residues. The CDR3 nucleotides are TGTGCCACCCCACCCGACAGAACCGCCGGGGAGCTGTTTTTT. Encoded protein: CATPPDRTAGELFF.

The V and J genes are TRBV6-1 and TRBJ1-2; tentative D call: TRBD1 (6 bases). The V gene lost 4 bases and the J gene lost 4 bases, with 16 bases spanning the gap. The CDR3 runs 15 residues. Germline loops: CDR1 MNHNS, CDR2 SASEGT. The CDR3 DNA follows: TGTGCCAGCAGTGTGCTGCGCGGGGGCAGCTATGGCTACACCTTC. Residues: CASSVLRGGSYGYTF.

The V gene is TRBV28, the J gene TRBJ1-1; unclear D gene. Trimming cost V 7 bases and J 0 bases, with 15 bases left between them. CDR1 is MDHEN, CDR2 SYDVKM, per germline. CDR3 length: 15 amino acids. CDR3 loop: CASTPFRTVNTEAFF. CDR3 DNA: TGTGCCAGCACCCCTTTCCGGACCGTGAACACTGAAGCTTTCTTT.

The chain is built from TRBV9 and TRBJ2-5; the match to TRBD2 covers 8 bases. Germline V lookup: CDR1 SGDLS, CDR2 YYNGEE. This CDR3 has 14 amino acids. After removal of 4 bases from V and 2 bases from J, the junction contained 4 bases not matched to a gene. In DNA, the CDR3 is TGTGCCAGCAGCCGGGCGGGGGGACAAGAGACCCAGTACTTC. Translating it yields CASSRAGGQETQYF.

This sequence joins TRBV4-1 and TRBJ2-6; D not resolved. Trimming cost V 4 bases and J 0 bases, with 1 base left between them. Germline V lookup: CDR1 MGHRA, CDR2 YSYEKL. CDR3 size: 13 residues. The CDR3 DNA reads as TGCGCCAGCAGCCCCTCTGGGGCCAACGTCCTGACTTTC. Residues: CASSPSGANVLTF.

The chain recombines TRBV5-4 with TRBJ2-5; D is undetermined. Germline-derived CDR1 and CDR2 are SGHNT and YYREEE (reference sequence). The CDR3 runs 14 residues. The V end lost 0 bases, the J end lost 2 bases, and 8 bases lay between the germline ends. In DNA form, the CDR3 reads TGTGCCAGCAGCTTGGACCCGAATCAAGAGACCCAGTACTTC. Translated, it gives CASSLDPNQETQYF.

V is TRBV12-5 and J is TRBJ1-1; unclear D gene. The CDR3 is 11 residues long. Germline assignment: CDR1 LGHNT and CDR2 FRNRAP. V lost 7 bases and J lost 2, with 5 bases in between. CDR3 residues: CASALNTEAFF. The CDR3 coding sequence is TGTGCTAGTGCCTTAAACACTGAAGCTTTCTTT.

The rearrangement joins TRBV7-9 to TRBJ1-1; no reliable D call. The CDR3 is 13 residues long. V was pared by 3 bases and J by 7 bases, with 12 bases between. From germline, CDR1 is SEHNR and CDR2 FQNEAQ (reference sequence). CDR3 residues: CASSFTPAIEAFF. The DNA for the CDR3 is TGTGCCAGCAGCTTCACACCGGCGATTGAAGCTTTCTTT. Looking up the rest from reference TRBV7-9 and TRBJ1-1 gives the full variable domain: DTGVSQNPRHKITKRGQNVTFRCDPISEHNRLYWYRQTLGQGPEFLTYFQNEAQLEKSRLLSDRFSAERPKGSFSTLEIQRTEQGDSAMYLCASSFTPAIEAFFGQGTRLTVV.

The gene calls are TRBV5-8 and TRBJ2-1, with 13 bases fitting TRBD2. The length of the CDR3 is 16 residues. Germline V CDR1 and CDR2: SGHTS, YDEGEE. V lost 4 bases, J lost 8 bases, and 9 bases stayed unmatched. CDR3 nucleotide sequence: TGTGCCAGCAGCAGGGGACTAGCGGGGACTGGGGATGAGCAGTTCTTC. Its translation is CASSRGLAGTGDEQFF.

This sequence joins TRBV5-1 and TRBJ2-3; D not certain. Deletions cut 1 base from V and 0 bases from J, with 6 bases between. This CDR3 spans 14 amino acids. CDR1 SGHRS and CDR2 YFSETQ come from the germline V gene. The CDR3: CASSLQSSTDTQYF. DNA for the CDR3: TGCGCCAGCAGCTTGCAGTCTAGCACAGATACGCAGTATTTT.

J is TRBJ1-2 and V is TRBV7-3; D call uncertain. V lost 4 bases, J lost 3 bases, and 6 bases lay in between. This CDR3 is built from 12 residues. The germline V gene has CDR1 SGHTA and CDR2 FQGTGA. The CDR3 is CASSSTHYGYTF. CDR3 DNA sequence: TGTGCCAGCAGCTCAACCCACTATGGCTACACCTTC. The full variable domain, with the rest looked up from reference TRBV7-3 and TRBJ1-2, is GAGVSQTPSNKVTEKGKYVELRCDPISGHTALYWYRQSLGQGPEFLIYFQGTGAADDSGLPNDRFFAVRPEGSVSTLKIQRTERGDSAVYLCASSSTHYGYTFGSGTRLTVV.

In nucleotides, the CDR3 is TGTGCCAGCAGCCCCGCTCCCGGGGAGCTGTTTTTT. Its translation: CASSPAPGELFF. This sequence joins TRBV13 and TRBJ2-2; no firm D call. V was clipped by 5 bases and J by 6 bases, with 7 bases between them. Germline CDR1 PRHDT, CDR2 FYEKMQ (reference sequence). The CDR3 length is 12 residues.